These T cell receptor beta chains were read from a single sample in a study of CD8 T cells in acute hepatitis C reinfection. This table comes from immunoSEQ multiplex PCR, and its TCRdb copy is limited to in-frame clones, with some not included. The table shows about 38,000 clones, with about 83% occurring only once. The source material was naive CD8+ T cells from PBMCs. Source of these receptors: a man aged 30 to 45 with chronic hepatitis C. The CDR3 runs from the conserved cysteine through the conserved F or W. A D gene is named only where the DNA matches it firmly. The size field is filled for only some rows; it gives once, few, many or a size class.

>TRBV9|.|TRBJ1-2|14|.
CASSVGGGDYGYTF
TGTGCCAGCAGCGTAGGAGGGGGGGACTATGGCTACACCTTC
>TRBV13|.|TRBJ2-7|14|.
CASSGRGVLYEQYF
TGTGCCAGCAGCGGCCGGGGCGTCCTCTACGAGCAGTACTTC
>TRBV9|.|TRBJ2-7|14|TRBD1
CASSAGTGTYEQYF
TGTGCCAGCAGCGCCGGGACAGGGACCTACGAGCAGTACTTC
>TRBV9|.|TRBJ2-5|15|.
CASSPGTMSQETQYF
TGTGCCAGCAGCCCCGGGACCATGAGCCAAGAGACCCAGTACTTC
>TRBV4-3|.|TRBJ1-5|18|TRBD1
CASSQDVIRGVSNQPQHF
TGCGCCAGCAGCCAAGACGTAATCAGGGGGGTGAGCAATCAGCCCCAGCATTTT
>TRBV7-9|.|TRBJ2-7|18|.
CASSFGIRDPALYYEQYF
TGTGCCAGCAGCTTTGGGATCCGGGACCCTGCCCTCTACTACGAGCAGTACTTC
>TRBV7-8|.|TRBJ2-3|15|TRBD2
CASSLGRGATDTQYF
TGTGCCAGCAGCTTGGGGCGGGGGGCCACAGATACGCAGTATTTT
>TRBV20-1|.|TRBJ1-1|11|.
CSARGVTEAFF
TGCAGTGCTAGAGGGGTTACTGAAGCTTTCTTT
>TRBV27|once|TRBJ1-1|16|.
CASTPTGFAVNTEAFF
TGTGCCAGCACCCCAACAGGGTTTGCCGTGAACACTGAAGCTTTCTTT
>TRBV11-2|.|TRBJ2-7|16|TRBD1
CASSLIRGQGGLEQYF
TGTGCCAGCAGCTTAATCAGGGGACAGGGAGGGCTCGAGCAGTACTTC
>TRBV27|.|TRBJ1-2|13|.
CASSFGAGYGYTF
TGTGCCAGCAGTTTCGGGGCAGGGTATGGCTACACCTTC
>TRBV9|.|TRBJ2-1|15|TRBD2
CASSHSGRVYNEQFF
TGTGCCAGCAGTCACAGCGGGAGAGTCTACAATGAGCAGTTCTTC
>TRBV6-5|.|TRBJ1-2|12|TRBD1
CASRGTGYGYTF
TGTGCCAGCAGGGGGACAGGCTATGGCTACACCTTC
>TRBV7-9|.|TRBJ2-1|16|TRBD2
CASSLITGGPDGEQFF
TGTGCCAGCAGCTTAATTACGGGAGGGCCGGATGGTGAGCAGTTCTTC
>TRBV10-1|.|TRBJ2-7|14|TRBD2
CARDLAGGLFEQYF
TGCGCCAGGGATCTAGCGGGAGGGCTTTTCGAGCAGTACTTC
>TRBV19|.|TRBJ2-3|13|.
CASSGSGADTQYF
TGTGCCAGTAGTGGGTCAGGGGCAGATACGCAGTATTTT
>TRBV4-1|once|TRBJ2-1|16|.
CASSQVTTGLYNEQFF
TGCGCCAGCAGCCAGGTTACGACAGGACTCTACAATGAGCAGTTCTTC
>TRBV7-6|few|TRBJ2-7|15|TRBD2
CASSLSSGSSYEQYF
TGTGCCAGCAGCTTATCTAGCGGGAGTTCCTACGAGCAGTACTTC
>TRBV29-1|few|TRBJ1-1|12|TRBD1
CSAGGANTEAFF
TGCAGCGCAGGGGGCGCGAACACTGAAGCTTTCTTT
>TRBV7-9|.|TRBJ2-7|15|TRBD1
CASSLAGQGLDEQYF
TGTGCCAGCAGCTTAGCGGGACAGGGCCTGGACGAGCAGTACTTC
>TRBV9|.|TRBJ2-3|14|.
CASSVEGAQDTQYF
TGTGCCAGCAGCGTAGAAGGAGCCCAGGATACGCAGTATTTT
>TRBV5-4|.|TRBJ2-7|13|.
CASSPQNSYEQYF
TGTGCCAGCAGCCCACAGAACTCCTACGAGCAGTACTTC
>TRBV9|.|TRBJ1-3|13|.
CASSRGTGNTIYF
TGTGCCAGCAGTCGAGGGACTGGAAACACCATATATTTT
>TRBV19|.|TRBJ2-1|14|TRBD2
CASASGSSYNEQFF
TGTGCCAGTGCTAGCGGGAGCTCCTACAATGAGCAGTTCTTC
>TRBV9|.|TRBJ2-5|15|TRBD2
CASSPLAGLEETQYF
TGTGCCAGCAGCCCCCTAGCGGGATTAGAAGAGACCCAGTACTTC
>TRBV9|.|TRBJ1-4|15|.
CASSVVGGPNEKLFF
TGTGCCAGCAGCGTAGTGGGCGGCCCTAATGAAAAACTGTTTTTT
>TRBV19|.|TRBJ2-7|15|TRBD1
CASSIGQGGYYEQYF
TGTGCCAGTAGTATTGGACAGGGGGGTTACTACGAGCAGTACTTC
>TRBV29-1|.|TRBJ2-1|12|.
CSVVVSSNEQFF
TGCAGCGTTGTAGTGTCTAGCAATGAGCAGTTCTTC
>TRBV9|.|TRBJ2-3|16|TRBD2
CASSYVASGVTDTQYF
TGTGCCAGCAGCTACGTAGCCAGCGGGGTCACAGATACGCAGTATTTT
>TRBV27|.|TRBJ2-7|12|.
CASSSRSYEQYF
TGTGCCAGCAGTTCGCGCTCCTACGAGCAGTACTTC
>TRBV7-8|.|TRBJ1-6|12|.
CASSFNNSPLHF
TGTGCCAGCAGCTTTAATAATTCACCCCTCCACTTT
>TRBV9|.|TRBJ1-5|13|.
CASSVAGNQPQHF
TGTGCCAGCAGCGTAGCCGGCAATCAGCCCCAGCATTTT
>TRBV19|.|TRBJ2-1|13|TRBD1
CASSSGQYNEQFF
TGTGCCAGTAGTTCGGGACAGTACAATGAGCAGTTCTTC
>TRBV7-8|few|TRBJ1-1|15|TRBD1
CASRVRPGQGTEAFF
TGTGCCAGCAGGGTTAGACCGGGACAGGGGACTGAAGCTTTCTTT
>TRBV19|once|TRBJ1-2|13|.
CASSIVTDYGYTF
TGTGCCAGTAGTATAGTTACGGACTATGGCTACACCTTC
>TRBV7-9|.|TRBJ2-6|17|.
CASSLSLGDPGANVLTF
TGTGCCAGCAGCTTATCATTAGGGGACCCCGGGGCCAACGTCCTGACTTTC
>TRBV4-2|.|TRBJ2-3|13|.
CASSQEVGDTQYF
TGTGCCAGCAGCCAAGAGGTCGGAGATACGCAGTATTTT
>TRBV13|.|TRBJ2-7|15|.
CASSLDEQGIYEQYF
TGTGCCAGCAGCTTAGACGAACAGGGTATATACGAGCAGTACTTC
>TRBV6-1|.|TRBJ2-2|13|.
CAIHRDNTGELFF
TGTGCCATACACAGGGACAACACCGGGGAGCTGTTTTTT
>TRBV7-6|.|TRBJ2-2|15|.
CASSLDITGTGELFF
TGTGCCAGCAGCTTAGATATTACAGGGACCGGGGAGCTGTTTTTT
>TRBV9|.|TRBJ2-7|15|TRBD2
CASSVEGRDNSEQYF
TGTGCCAGCAGCGTAGAGGGGAGGGATAACAGCGAGCAGTACTTC
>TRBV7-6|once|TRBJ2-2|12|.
CASAPNTGELFF
TGTGCCAGCGCCCCGAACACCGGGGAGCTGTTTTTT
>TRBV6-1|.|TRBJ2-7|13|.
CASRTPINYEQYF
TGTGCCAGCAGGACACCGATCAACTACGAGCAGTACTTC
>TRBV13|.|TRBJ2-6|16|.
CASSSQGSSGANVLTF
TGTGCCAGCAGCTCCCAGGGAAGCTCTGGGGCCAACGTCCTGACTTTC
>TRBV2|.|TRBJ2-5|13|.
CAIPSRGRETQYF
TGTGCCATCCCGTCGCGGGGCCGGGAGACCCAGTACTTC
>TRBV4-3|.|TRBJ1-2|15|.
CASSPDILNHYGYTF
TGCGCCAGCAGCCCGGACATCTTGAACCACTATGGCTACACCTTC
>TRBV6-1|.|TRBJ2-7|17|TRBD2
CASSESLAGGQNYEQYF
TGTGCCAGCAGTGAGTCTCTGGCGGGAGGTCAAAACTACGAGCAGTACTTC
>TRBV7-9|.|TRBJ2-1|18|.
CASSPSLPASSYYNEQFF
TGTGCCAGCAGCCCTAGTCTCCCGGCTAGCTCTTATTACAATGAGCAGTTCTTC
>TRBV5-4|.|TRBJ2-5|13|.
CASSLPSEETQYF
TGTGCCAGCAGCTTGCCCTCGGAAGAGACCCAGTACTTC
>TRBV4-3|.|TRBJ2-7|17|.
CASSQGLEPLLNYEQYF
TGCGCCAGCAGCCAAGGATTAGAGCCCCTCCTAAACTACGAGCAGTACTTC
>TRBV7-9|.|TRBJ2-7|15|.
CASSFPGTTSYEQYF
TGTGCCAGCAGCTTTCCCGGGACAACCTCCTACGAGCAGTACTTC
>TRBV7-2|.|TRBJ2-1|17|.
CASSSPRDTAFLYEQFF
TGTGCCAGCAGCTCGCCCAGGGACACAGCCTTTTTGTATGAGCAGTTCTTC
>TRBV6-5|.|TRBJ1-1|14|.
CASSIWTGDTEAFF
TGTGCCAGCAGTATCTGGACGGGGGACACTGAAGCTTTCTTT